The present TCR beta chain was sequenced within a study of T cell changes during pregnancy in multiple sclerosis. Using immunoSEQ multiplex PCR, the repertoire was profiled, and TCRdb retains in-frame clones only, with some absent. In the table there are about 44,000 clones, about 96% of which are singletons. This clonotype was obtained from a female donor with multiple sclerosis, enrolled in a pregnancy study. The starting material was peripheral blood, obtained in the second trimester of pregnancy.

As DNA, the CDR3 is TGTGCCAGTAGTATGTATGCAGGGGGCACTGAAGCTTTCTTT. Translating it yields CASSMYAGGTEAFF. The V call is TRBV19, the J call TRBJ1-1, with TRBD1 matching over 7 bases. CDR3 length: 14 amino acids. Germline assignment: CDR1 LNHDA and CDR2 SQIVND (reference sequence). V dropped 3 bases and J dropped 4; count of bases not matched to a gene: 5.